The entry below describes one T cell receptor beta chain. One end of the junction fails to match germline, which may point to a read error. The entry originates in a study of blood T cells in healthy people across ages. The CDR3 runs 16 residues. Germline V gene sequence: CDR1 MNHEY, CDR2 SMNVEV (reference sequence). Primed by a sample-barcoded 5' primer and a J-beta primer mix, a second PCR proceeded for 7 to 11 cycles. CDR3-containing paired-end reads numbering at least 2.5 million came from each sample. TCRdb fed the 5' RACE reads into MiXCR, producing one record per CDR3 protein. The data contain hundreds of thousands of distinct CDR3 sequences, under 65% of them singletons.

The sequence derives from a woman of 80 years or more in good health. The chain uses TRBV27 and TRBJ2-1; D is ambiguous. Sequenced material: blood. The CDR3 nucleotides read TGTGCCAGCAGTTTCAGAAGGACGGGCTCCCACAATGAGCAGTTCTTC. Translation: CASSFRRTGSHNEQFF.